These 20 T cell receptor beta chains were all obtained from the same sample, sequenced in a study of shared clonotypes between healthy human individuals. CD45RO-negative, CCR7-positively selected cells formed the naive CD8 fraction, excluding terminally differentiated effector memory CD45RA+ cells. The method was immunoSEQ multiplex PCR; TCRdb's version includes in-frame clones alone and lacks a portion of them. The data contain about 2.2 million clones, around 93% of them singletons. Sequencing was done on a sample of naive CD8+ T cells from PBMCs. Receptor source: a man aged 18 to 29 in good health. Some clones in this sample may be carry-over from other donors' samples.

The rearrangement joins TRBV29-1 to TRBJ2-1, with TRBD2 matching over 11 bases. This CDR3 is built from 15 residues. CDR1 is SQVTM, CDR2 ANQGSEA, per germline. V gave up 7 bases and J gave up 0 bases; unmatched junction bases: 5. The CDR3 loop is CSAGTSGVSYNEQFF. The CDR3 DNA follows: TGCAGCGCTGGGACTAGCGGAGTCTCCTACAATGAGCAGTTCTTC.

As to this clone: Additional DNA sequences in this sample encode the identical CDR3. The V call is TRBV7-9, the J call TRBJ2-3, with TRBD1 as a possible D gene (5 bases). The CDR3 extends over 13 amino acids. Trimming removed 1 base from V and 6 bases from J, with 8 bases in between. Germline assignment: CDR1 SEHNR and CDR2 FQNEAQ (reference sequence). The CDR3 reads CASSLGGEDTQYF. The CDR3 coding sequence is TGTGCCAGCAGCTTAGGGGGCGAGGATACGCAGTATTTT.

CDR3 nucleotides: TGTGCCAGCAGTTTCAATGGGCCCGGGGAGCTGTTTTTT. It yields the protein CASSFNGPGELFF. The rearrangement joins TRBV28 to TRBJ2-2; no firm D call. The CDR3 spans 13 residues. Germline loops: CDR1 MDHEN, CDR2 SYDVKM. Deletions cut 3 bases from V and 6 bases from J, with 8 bases between.

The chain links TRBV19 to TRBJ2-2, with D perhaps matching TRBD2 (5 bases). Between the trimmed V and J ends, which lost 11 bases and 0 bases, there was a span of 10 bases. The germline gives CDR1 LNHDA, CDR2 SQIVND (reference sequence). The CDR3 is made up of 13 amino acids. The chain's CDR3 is CAGGLANTGELFF. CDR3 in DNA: TGTGCCGGCGGACTTGCGAACACCGGGGAGCTGTTTTTT. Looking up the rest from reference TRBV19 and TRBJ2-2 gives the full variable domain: DGGITQSPKYLFRKEGQNVTLSCEQNLNHDAMYWYRQDPGQGLRLIYYSQIVNDFQKGDIAEGYSVSREKKESFPLTVTSAQKNPTAFYLCAGGLANTGELFFGEGSRLTVL.

The DNA of the CDR3 is TGTGCCAGCAGCTTGGACAGGGATGGTCGAGCTTTCTTT. The encoded protein is CASSLDRDGRAFF. The rearrangement joins TRBV5-4 to TRBJ1-1; the D gene is possibly TRBD1 (6 bases). V lost 0 bases, J lost 10 bases, and 13 bases lay in between. This CDR3 is built from 13 residues. Per germline, CDR1 SGHNT and CDR2 YYREEE (reference sequence).

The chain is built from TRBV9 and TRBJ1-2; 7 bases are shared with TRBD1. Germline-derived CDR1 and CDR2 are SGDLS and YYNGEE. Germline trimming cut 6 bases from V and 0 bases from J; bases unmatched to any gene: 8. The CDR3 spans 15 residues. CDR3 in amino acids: CASTPGGGANYGYTF. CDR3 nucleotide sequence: TGTGCCAGCACCCCAGGGGGGGGAGCTAACTATGGCTACACCTTC.

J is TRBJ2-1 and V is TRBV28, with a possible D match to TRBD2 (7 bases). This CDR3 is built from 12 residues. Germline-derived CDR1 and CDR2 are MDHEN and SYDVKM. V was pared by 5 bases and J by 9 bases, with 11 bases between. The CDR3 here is CASSTGTIEQFF. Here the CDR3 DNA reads TGTGCCAGCAGTACAGGGACTATTGAGCAGTTCTTC.

For the CDR3, the DNA is TGTGCCAGCAGTGATCCTCTCAATGACAGGGTCAATGGCAATGAGCAGTTCTTC. It codes for CASSDPLNDRVNGNEQFF. The chain couples TRBV6-1 to TRBJ2-1; 7 bases are shared with TRBD1. V gave up 3 bases and J gave up 6 bases; unmatched junction bases: 17. The V gene's germline CDR1 is MNHNS and CDR2 SASEGT. This CDR3 region has 18 residues.

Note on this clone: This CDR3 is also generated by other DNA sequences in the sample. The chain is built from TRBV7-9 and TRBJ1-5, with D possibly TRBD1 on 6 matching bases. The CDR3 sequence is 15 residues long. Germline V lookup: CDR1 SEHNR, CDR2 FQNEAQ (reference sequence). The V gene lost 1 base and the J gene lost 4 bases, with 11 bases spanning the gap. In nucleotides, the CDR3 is TGTGCCAGCAGCTTAGGCAGGGGTGGAAATCAGCCCCAGCATTTT. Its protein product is CASSLGRGGNQPQHF.

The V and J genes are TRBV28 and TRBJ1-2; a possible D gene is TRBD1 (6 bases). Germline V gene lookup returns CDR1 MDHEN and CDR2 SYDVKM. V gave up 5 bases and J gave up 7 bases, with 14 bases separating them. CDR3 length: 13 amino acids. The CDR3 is CASSPYREGGYTF. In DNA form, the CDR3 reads TGTGCCAGCAGTCCGTACAGGGAAGGTGGCTACACCTTC.

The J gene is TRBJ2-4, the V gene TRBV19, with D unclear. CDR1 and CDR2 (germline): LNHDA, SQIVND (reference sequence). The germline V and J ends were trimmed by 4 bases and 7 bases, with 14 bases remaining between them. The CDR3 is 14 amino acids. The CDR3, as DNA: TGTGCCAGTAGTACTTGGACGGATCCCAACATTCAGTACTTC. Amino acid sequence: CASSTWTDPNIQYF.

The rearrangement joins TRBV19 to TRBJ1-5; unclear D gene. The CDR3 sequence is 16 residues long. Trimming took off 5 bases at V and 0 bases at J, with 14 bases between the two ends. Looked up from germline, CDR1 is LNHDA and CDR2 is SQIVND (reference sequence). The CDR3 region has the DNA TGTGCCAGTAGTCGGGCTGCAGAGTATAGCAATCAGCCCCAGCATTTT. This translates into CASSRAAEYSNQPQHF.

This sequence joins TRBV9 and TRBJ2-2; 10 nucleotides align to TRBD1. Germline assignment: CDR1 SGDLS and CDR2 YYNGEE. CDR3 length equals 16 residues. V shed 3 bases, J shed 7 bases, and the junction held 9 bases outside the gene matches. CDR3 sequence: CASSAGTGEGVGELFF. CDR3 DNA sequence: TGTGCCAGCAGCGCCGGGACAGGGGAAGGGGTCGGGGAGCTGTTTTTT.

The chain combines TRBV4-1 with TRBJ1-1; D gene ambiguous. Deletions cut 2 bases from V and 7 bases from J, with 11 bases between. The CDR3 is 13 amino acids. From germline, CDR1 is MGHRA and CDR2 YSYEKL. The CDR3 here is CASSQPYRFEAFF. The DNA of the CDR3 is TGCGCCAGCAGCCAACCCTACAGATTTGAAGCTTTCTTT.

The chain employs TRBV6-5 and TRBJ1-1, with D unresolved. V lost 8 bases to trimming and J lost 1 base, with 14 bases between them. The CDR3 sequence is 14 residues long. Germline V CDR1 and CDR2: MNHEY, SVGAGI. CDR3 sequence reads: CASQSPHANTEAFF. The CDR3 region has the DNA TGTGCCAGCCAATCCCCCCACGCGAACACTGAAGCTTTCTTT.

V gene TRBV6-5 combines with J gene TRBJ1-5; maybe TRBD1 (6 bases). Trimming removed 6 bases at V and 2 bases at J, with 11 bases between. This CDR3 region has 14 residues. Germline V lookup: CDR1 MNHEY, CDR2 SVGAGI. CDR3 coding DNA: TGTGCCAGCAGCACAGGGAGGGGCAATCAGCCCCAGCATTTT. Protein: CASSTGRGNQPQHF.

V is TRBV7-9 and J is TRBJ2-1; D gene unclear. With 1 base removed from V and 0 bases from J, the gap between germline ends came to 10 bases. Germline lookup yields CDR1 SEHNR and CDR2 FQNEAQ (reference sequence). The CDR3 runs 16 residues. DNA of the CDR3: TGTGCCAGCAGCTTAGTTGCGGCAAGCTCCTACAATGAGCAGTTCTTC. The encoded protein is CASSLVAASSYNEQFF.

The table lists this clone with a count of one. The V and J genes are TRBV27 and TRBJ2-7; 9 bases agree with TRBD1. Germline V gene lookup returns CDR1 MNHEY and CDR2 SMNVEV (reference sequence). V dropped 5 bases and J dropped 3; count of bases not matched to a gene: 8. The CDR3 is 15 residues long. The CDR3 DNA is TGTGCCAGCAGTCCCCAGGGACAGGGAGTCTACGAGCAGTACTTC. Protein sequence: CASSPQGQGVYEQYF.

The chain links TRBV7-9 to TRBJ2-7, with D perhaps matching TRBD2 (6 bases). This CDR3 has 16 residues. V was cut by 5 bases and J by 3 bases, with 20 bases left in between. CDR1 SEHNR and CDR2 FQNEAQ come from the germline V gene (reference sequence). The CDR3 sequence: CASSTPNSGGVYEQYF. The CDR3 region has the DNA TGTGCCAGCAGCACTCCCAATTCGGGCGGGGTCTACGAGCAGTACTTC.

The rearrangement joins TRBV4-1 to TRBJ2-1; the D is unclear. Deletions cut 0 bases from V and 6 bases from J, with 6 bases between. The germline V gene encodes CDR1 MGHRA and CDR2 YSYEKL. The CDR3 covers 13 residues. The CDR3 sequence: CASSQDVGNEQFF. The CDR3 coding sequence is TGCGCCAGCAGCCAAGATGTGGGCAATGAGCAGTTCTTC.